The clone carrying this TCR beta chain has more than one count but fewer than ten. This sample stems from a study of T-cell memory formation after mild COVID-19. This CDR3 contains 15 residues. The V and J ends lost 6 bases and 2 bases respectively, with 15 bases between them. In germline, CDR1 is LNHDA, CDR2 SQIVND (reference sequence). TCRdb itself ran the 5' RACE reads through MiXCR, one entry per CDR3 protein. This table holds around 250,000 distinct CDR3 sequences, roughly a tenth found once. This clonotype was sampled from a man aged 18 to 29 who had mild COVID-19 (a few samples of this study predate the infection). Cell type and time point are not known. Sequenced sample: PBMCs or a T cell subset sorted from them (not recorded which). J is TRBJ2-3 and V is TRBV19; D is possibly TRBD1 or TRBD2 (5 bases each). The chain's CDR3 is CASRSRAGYTDTQYF. CDR3 in DNA: TGTGCCAGTAGATCCAGGGCGGGTTACACAGATACGCAGTATTTT.